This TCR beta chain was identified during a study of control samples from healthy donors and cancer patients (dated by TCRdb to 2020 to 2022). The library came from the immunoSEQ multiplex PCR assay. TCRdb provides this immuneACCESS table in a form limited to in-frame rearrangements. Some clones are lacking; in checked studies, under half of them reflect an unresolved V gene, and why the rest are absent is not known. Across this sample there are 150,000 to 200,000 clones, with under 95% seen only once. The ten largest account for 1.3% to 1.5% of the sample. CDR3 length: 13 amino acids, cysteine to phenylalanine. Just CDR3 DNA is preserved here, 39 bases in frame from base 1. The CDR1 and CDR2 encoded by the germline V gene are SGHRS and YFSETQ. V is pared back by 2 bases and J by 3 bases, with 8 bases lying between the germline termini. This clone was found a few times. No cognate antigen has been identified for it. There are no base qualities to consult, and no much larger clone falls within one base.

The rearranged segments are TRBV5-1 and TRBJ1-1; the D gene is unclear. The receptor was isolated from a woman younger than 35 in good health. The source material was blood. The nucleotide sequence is TGCGCCAGCAGCTTTAGGTGGGACACTGAAGCTTTCTTT. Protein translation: CASSFRWDTEAFF. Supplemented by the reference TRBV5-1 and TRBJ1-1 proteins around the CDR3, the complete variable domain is KAGVTQTPRYLIKTRGQQVTLSCSPISGHRSVSWYQQTPGQGLQFLFEYFSETQRNKGNFPGRFSGRQFSNSRSEMNVSTLELGDSALYLCASSFRWDTEAFFGQGTRLTVV.